One and the same sample provided the 17 T cell receptor beta chains below, sequenced in a study of vaccination and CD4 T cells after COVID-19. What these receptors recognize is not known. The study sequenced cultured CD4+ T cell DNA using the Oncomine TCR Beta short-read assay. One entry per CDR3 protein, called by TCRdb with MiXCR from the PCR reads. The sample holds over 15,000 distinct CDR3 sequences, around 48% seen once. As to treatment: approximately nine-day PBMC culture with coronavirus spike peptide pools or control peptides (ViraFEST assay). What was sequenced was CD4+ T cells from blood, cultured in vitro. The receptor set was obtained from a human donor who had recovered from COVID-19.

The chain employs TRBV6-2 or TRBV6-3 and TRBJ1-2; no definite D call. The CDR3 spans 16 residues. With 0 bases removed from V and 2 bases from J, the gap between germline ends came to 13 bases. Germline CDR1 is MNHEY and CDR2 is SVGEGT. CDR3 amino acids: CASSYSRYEKNYGYTF. CDR3 nucleotides: TGTGCCAGCAGTTACTCGAGGTACGAAAAAAACTATGGCTACACCTTC.

The genes are TRBV24-1 and TRBJ1-5; D is unclear. Germline V gene lookup returns CDR1 KGHDR and CDR2 SFDVKD. Trimming took 5 bases from V and 9 from J, leaving 13 bases between them. The CDR3 consists of 13 residues. The CDR3 sequence: CATSVLFSRPQHF. The DNA of the CDR3 is TGTGCCACCAGTGTCCTCTTTTCCAGGCCCCAGCATTTT.

The J gene is TRBJ1-2, the V gene TRBV18; TRBD1 aligns across 7 bases. The V and J ends lost 1 base and 6 bases, in that order; junction bases with no gene match: 5. The CDR3 runs 14 residues. Germline lookup yields CDR1 KGHSH and CDR2 LQKENI. Here the CDR3 DNA reads TGTGCCAGCTCACCACAGGGGGCATTACATGGCTACACCTTC. It codes for CASSPQGALHGYTF.

The V and J genes are TRBV5-1 and TRBJ2-7; D unresolved. Germline CDR1 is SGHRS and CDR2 is YFSETQ. This CDR3 has 14 amino acids. The ends were cut back, 0 bases at V and 3 bases at J, with 10 bases in the middle. CDR3 sequence reads: CASSLAKNSYEQYF. Here the CDR3 DNA reads TGCGCCAGCAGCTTGGCCAAGAATAGCTACGAGCAGTACTTC.

J is TRBJ1-5 and V is TRBV7-8; 11 bases agree with TRBD1. Germline CDR1 is SGHVS and CDR2 is FQNEAQ. The CDR3 is 19 residues long. V gave up 4 bases and J gave up 4 bases; unmatched junction bases: 15. CDR3: CASSSARTGGAKWNQPQHF. The CDR3 DNA reads TGTGCCAGCAGCTCCGCTCGGACAGGGGGCGCGAAATGGAATCAGCCCCAGCATTTT.

CDR3 region: CASSPQGGGLSGNTIYF. As DNA, the CDR3 is TGTGCCAGCAGTCCCCAGGGAGGGGGCCTCTCTGGAAACACCATATATTTT. The chain is built from TRBV6-1 and TRBJ1-3, with 7 bases identical to TRBD1. The length of the CDR3 is 17 residues. The ends lost 5 bases at V and 0 bases at J; junction bases unmatched: 10. Germline assignment: CDR1 MNHNS and CDR2 SASEGT.

The genes are TRBV2 and TRBJ1-5; D might be TRBD1 (5 bases). Germline V gene lookup returns CDR1 SNHLY and CDR2 FYNNEI. This CDR3 region has 16 residues. Trimming cost V 4 bases and J 2 bases, with 15 bases left between them. CDR3 DNA sequence: TGTGCCAGCAGTGGACTCTTAACAGGCGGCAATCAGCCCCAGCATTTT. Its translation is CASSGLLTGGNQPQHF.

The chain employs TRBV5-1 and TRBJ1-5; D uncertain. The CDR3 covers 15 residues. Trimming took 0 bases from V and 0 from J, leaving 7 bases between them. Germline CDR1 is SGHRS and CDR2 is YFSETQ. The CDR3 here is CASSLEGNSNQPQHF. The CDR3 DNA sequence: TGCGCCAGCAGCTTGGAAGGGAATAGCAATCAGCCCCAGCATTTT.

This clonotype was found a few times. The rearrangement joins TRBV6-1 to TRBJ1-4, with 10 bases lining up with TRBD1. The CDR3 runs to 14 residues. V dropped 6 bases and J dropped 8; count of bases not matched to a gene: 6. Looked up from germline, CDR1 is MNHNS and CDR2 is SASEGT. The CDR3 bases are TGTGCCAGCAGCCGGACAGGGGGGCGAGAAAAACTGTTTTTT. Protein sequence: CASSRTGGREKLFF.

This chain's CDR3 is CSALPGQAITDTQYF. The CDR3 nucleotides read TGCAGTGCGTTACCGGGACAGGCGATCACAGATACGCAGTATTTT. The chain is built from TRBV20-1 and TRBJ2-3; TRBD1 agrees at 8 bases. There are 15 residues in the CDR3. Per germline, CDR1 DFQATT and CDR2 SNEGSKA (reference sequence). Trimming cost V 6 bases and J 2 bases; bases outside gene matches: 10.

This clonotype has only one observation. The chain uses TRBV6-1 and TRBJ2-3; 8 bases are shared with TRBD2. The V gene's germline CDR1 is MNHNS and CDR2 SASEGT. V gave up 10 bases and J gave up 3 bases; unmatched junction bases: 9. CDR3 size: 14 residues. CDR3 protein: CATKRELITDTQYF. CDR3 bases: TGTGCCACCAAGCGGGAGCTTATAACAGATACGCAGTATTTT.

The sample holds one count of this clonotype. The chain employs TRBV7-3 and TRBJ1-4; D gene unclear. This CDR3 contains 15 residues. CDR1 and CDR2 from the germline V gene are SGHTA and FQGTGA. The V gene lost 5 bases and the J gene lost 1 base, with 11 bases spanning the gap. CDR3 bases: TGTGCCAGCAGCCAACGCGGGGTAACTAATGAAAAACTGTTTTTT. It encodes CASSQRGVTNEKLFF.

V gene TRBV15 combines with J gene TRBJ2-2; 11 bases match TRBD1. Germline CDR1 is LNHNV and CDR2 is YYDKDF (reference sequence). This CDR3 spans 19 amino acids. Trimming at V came to 0 bases and at J to 5 bases, leaving 11 bases not matched to a gene. The DNA for the CDR3 is TGTGCCACCAGCAGAGATACCGTACTTGGGACAGGGGGAACCGGGGAGCTGTTTTTT. Protein product: CATSRDTVLGTGGTGELFF.

This clonotype came up a few times. The genes are TRBV20-1 and TRBJ2-2; 9 bases map to TRBD2. V lost 6 bases and J lost 7; bases outside the gene matches: 3. The CDR3 contains 12 residues. Per germline, CDR1 DFQATT and CDR2 SNEGSKA (reference sequence). CDR3 amino acids: CSANSGGGELFF. The CDR3 bases are TGCAGTGCGAATAGCGGGGGCGGGGAGCTGTTTTTT.

The V gene is TRBV6-2 or TRBV6-3, the J gene TRBJ1-3, with 7 bases lining up with TRBD1. This CDR3 is 18 amino acids long. J was trimmed by 0 bases and V by 6 bases; bases with no gene match: 14. In germline, CDR1 is MNHEY, CDR2 SVGEGT. For the CDR3, the DNA is TGTGCCAGCAGCTCGGGACAGCTACGATTCAGCTCTGGAAACACCATATATTTT. This encodes CASSSGQLRFSSGNTIYF.

The CDR3 is CSVVEGGRSNQPQHF. The CDR3 DNA reads TGCAGCGTTGTGGAGGGAGGGCGGAGCAATCAGCCCCAGCATTTT. J is TRBJ1-5 and V is TRBV29-1; D gene uncertain. From germline, CDR1 is SQVTM and CDR2 ANQGSEA. The CDR3 length is 15 residues. The V and J ends lost 4 bases and 1 base respectively, with 14 bases between them.

The rearrangement uses TRBV2 and TRBJ1-5; D remains ambiguous. This CDR3 is built from 11 residues. The ends were cut back, 6 bases at V and 7 bases at J, with 7 bases in the middle. CDR1 is SNHLY and CDR2 is FYNNEI in the germline V gene. Here the CDR3 reads CASRAGQPQHF. Here the CDR3 DNA reads TGTGCCAGCAGGGCCGGCCAGCCCCAGCATTTT. Full variable domain (missing parts from reference TRBV2 and TRBJ1-5): EPEVTQTPSHQVTQMGQEVILRCVPISNHLYFYWYRQILGQKVEFLVSFYNNEISEKSEIFDDQFSVERPDGSNFTLKIRSTKLEDSAMYFCASRAGQPQHFGDGTRLSIL.